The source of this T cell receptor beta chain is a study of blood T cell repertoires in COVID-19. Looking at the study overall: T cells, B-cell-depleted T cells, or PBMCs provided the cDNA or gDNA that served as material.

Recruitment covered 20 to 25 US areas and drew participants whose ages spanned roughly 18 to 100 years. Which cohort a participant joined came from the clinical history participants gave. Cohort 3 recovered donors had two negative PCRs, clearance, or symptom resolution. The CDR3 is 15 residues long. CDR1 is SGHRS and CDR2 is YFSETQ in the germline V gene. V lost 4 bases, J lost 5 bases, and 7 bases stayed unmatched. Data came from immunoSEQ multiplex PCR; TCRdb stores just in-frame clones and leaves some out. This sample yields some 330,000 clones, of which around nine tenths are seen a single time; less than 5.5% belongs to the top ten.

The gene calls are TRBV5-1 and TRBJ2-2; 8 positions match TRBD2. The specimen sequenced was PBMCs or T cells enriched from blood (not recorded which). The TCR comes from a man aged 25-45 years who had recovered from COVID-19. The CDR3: CASSPLLADTGELFF. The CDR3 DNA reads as TGCGCCAGCAGCCCATTACTAGCGGATACCGGGGAGCTGTTTTTT.